This passage covers 23 T cell receptor beta chains from one sample sequenced in a study of blood T cell repertoires in COVID-19. Assay used: immunoSEQ multiplex PCR; TCRdb lists only in-frame clones, some missing. The table includes tens of thousands of clones, 75% detected once. The specimen was peripheral blood. These receptors originate from a man between 65 and 79 years old with acute or convalescent COVID-19.

This chain joins TRBV7-2 and TRBJ2-3; 15 bases align to TRBD2. V dropped 0 bases and J dropped 11; count of bases not matched to a gene: 6. CDR1 and CDR2 (germline): SGHTA, FQGNSA. This CDR3 region has 16 residues. CDR3 protein: CASSLALGLAGGRQYF. CDR3 in DNA: TGTGCCAGCAGCTTAGCGCTGGGACTAGCGGGAGGCCGGCAGTATTTT. The full variable domain, in which reference TRBV7-2 and TRBJ2-3 provide the parts outside the CDR3, is GAGVSQSPSNKVTEKGKDVELRCDPISGHTALYWYRQSLGQGLEFLIYFQGNSAPDKSGLPSDRFSAERTGGSVSTLTIQRTQQEDSAVYLCASSLALGLAGGRQYFGPGTRLTVL.

The rearrangement uses TRBV5-1 and TRBJ1-3; 8 nucleotides align to TRBD1. V was pared by 4 bases and J by 0 bases, with 6 bases of the junction left unmatched. This CDR3 spans 16 amino acids. Per the germline V gene, CDR1 is SGHRS and CDR2 is YFSETQ. The CDR3 loop reads CASSRTGSSSGNTIYF. The CDR3, as DNA: TGCGCCAGCAGCCGGACAGGGTCGAGCTCTGGAAACACCATATATTTT. Looking up the rest from reference TRBV5-1 and TRBJ1-3 gives the full variable domain: KAGVTQTPRYLIKTRGQQVTLSCSPISGHRSVSWYQQTPGQGLQFLFEYFSETQRNKGNFPGRFSGRQFSNSRSEMNVSTLELGDSALYLCASSRTGSSSGNTIYFGEGSWLTVV.

This clone was seen a single time. The chain carries TRBV7-2 and TRBJ2-5, with a weak D call TRBD2 (5 bases). The V and J ends lost 1 base and 7 bases respectively, with 13 bases between them. This CDR3 is built from 14 residues. Germline V gives CDR1 SGHTA, CDR2 FQGNSA. The CDR3 sequence: CASSLDTPRATQYF. CDR3 DNA sequence: TGTGCCAGCAGCTTAGATACGCCGAGGGCGACCCAGTACTTC. The variable domain in full, completed from reference TRBV7-2 and TRBJ2-5, reads GAGVSQSPSNKVTEKGKDVELRCDPISGHTALYWYRQSLGQGLEFLIYFQGNSAPDKSGLPSDRFSAERTGGSVSTLTIQRTQQEDSAVYLCASSLDTPRATQYFGPGTRLLVL.

Concerning this clone: The same CDR3 also results from other DNA sequences found in this sample. J is TRBJ1-2 and V is TRBV7-9; tentative D call: TRBD1 (6 bases). CDR1 SEHNR and CDR2 FQNEAQ come from the germline V gene (reference sequence). Trimming pared 4 bases from V and 8 bases from J, leaving 17 bases between. The CDR3 length is 14 residues. CDR3: CASSSSTGTGGYTF. CDR3 in DNA: TGTGCCAGCAGCTCTTCGACAGGAACCGGGGGCTACACCTTC.

The chain recombines TRBV28 with TRBJ1-3; TRBD1 is a possible D gene (6 bases). The CDR3 runs 16 residues. V shed 2 bases and J shed 1 base, with 12 bases lying between them. Looked up from germline, CDR1 is MDHEN and CDR2 is SYDVKM. The CDR3, as DNA: TGTGCCAGCAGTTTACCCGGGACAATTTCTGGAAACACCATATATTTT. It encodes CASSLPGTISGNTIYF.

This clone was seen a few times. This chain joins TRBV6-5 and TRBJ2-1, with 12 bases aligning to TRBD2. From germline, CDR1 is MNHEY and CDR2 SVGAGI. J lost 9 bases, V lost 11 bases, and 8 bases had no gene match. CDR3 length: 13 amino acids. The CDR3: CASSSGRGSEQFF. The CDR3 region has the DNA TGTGCCTCTTCTAGCGGGAGGGGTAGTGAGCAGTTCTTC.

This clone has only a few counts. The chain is built from TRBV19 and TRBJ1-2, with 8 bases that match TRBD1. Trimming cost V 3 bases and J 2 bases; bases outside gene matches: 5. The CDR3 has 15 residues. The germline CDR1 and CDR2 sequences are LNHDA and SQIVND (reference sequence). For the CDR3, the DNA is TGTGCCAGTAGTATTGGGCGACAGGGGAACTATGGCTACACCTTC. It encodes CASSIGRQGNYGYTF.

This rearrangement joins TRBV5-1 to TRBJ1-1; TRBD1 aligns across 8 bases. This CDR3 contains 15 residues. The germline CDR1 and CDR2 sequences are SGHRS and YFSETQ. V lost 4 bases and J lost 1; bases outside the gene matches: 6. The CDR3 DNA sequence: TGCGCCAGCAGCAGATTGGGACAGGCGAACACTGAAGCTTTCTTT. Translation: CASSRLGQANTEAFF.

The chain carries TRBV24-1 and TRBJ2-5; D not certain. Trimming took 1 base from V and 2 from J, leaving 7 bases between them. The CDR3 consists of 14 residues. Germline CDR1 reads KGHDR; CDR2 reads SFDVKD. CDR3 bases: TGTGCCACCAGTGATTTTAGCTCGCAAGAGACCCAGTACTTC. Its protein is CATSDFSSQETQYF.

This clone was observed a single time. J is TRBJ2-2 and V is TRBV27; 7 positions agree with TRBD1. The CDR3 consists of 14 residues. J was trimmed by 1 base and V by 6 bases; bases with no gene match: 2. Germline CDR1 and CDR2: MNHEY and SMNVEV (reference sequence). The CDR3 region is CASRGGWNTGELFF. The CDR3 coding sequence is TGTGCCAGCAGAGGGGGCTGGAACACCGGGGAGCTGTTTTTT.

This chain connects TRBV2 to TRBJ1-4; 7 bases line up with TRBD1. The J segment lost 8 bases and the V segment lost 6 bases, leaving 15 bases of the junction unmatched. The CDR3 sequence is 16 residues long. CDR1 is SNHLY and CDR2 is FYNNEI in the germline V gene. The CDR3 sequence is CASSLDRPTQGEKLFF. CDR3 in DNA: TGTGCCAGCAGCTTGGACAGGCCGACCCAGGGAGAAAAACTGTTTTTT.

The chain combines TRBV7-3 with TRBJ1-1, with 10 bases lining up with TRBD1. This CDR3 comprises 17 residues. The junction had 10 bases not matched to a gene; V was cut back by 3 bases and J by 3 bases. The germline V gene encodes CDR1 SGHTA and CDR2 FQGTGA. CDR3 in DNA: TGTGCCAGCAGCTTGGGTAGGGACAGGGGCAAGGACACTGAAGCTTTCTTT. Amino acids: CASSLGRDRGKDTEAFF.

This clone came up a few times. CDR3 in amino acids: CASRSGQEPPSGANVLTF. The CDR3 DNA reads TGTGCCAGCAGATCCGGACAGGAGCCCCCCTCTGGGGCCAACGTCCTGACTTTC. The chain has TRBV13 and TRBJ2-6; 7 nucleotides match TRBD1. V was pared by 6 bases and J by 0 bases, with 11 bases of the junction left unmatched. The CDR3 has 18 residues. Germline assignment: CDR1 PRHDT and CDR2 FYEKMQ (reference sequence).

V gene TRBV29-1 combines with J gene TRBJ1-4; 8 bases map to TRBD1. Per the germline V gene, CDR1 is SQVTM and CDR2 is ANQGSEA. The CDR3 totals 14 residues. V lost 6 bases to trimming and J lost 1 base; unmatched junction nucleotides: 4. The CDR3 nucleotides are TGCAGCGTCTTCGACAGGGGAACTAATGAAAAACTGTTTTTT. It translates to CSVFDRGTNEKLFF.

The V gene is TRBV27, the J gene TRBJ1-5, with D perhaps TRBD1 (5 bases). Trimming pared 4 bases from V and 6 bases from J, leaving 13 bases between. This CDR3 has 14 amino acids. Germline loops: CDR1 MNHEY, CDR2 SMNVEV (reference sequence). CDR3 protein: CASSWTPGGQPQHF. CDR3 in DNA: TGTGCCAGCAGTTGGACACCGGGCGGTCAGCCCCAGCATTTT.

The chain is built from TRBV19 and TRBJ1-5; D call uncertain. Looked up from germline, CDR1 is LNHDA and CDR2 is SQIVND (reference sequence). The CDR3 extends over 18 amino acids. V shed 9 bases and J shed 5 bases, with 29 bases lying between them. The CDR3 loop reads CARALPDYNKRGDQPQHF. The DNA for the CDR3 is TGTGCCAGAGCACTCCCTGACTACAATAAGCGTGGGGATCAGCCCCAGCATTTT.

This clone turned up a few times. V gene TRBV27 combines with J gene TRBJ1-1; D is uncertain. The CDR3 totals 16 residues. Trimming left V 2 bases short and J 3 bases short, with 16 bases between. Germline V lookup: CDR1 MNHEY, CDR2 SMNVEV (reference sequence). The CDR3 reads CASSLKAVQGDTEAFF. The DNA for the CDR3 is TGTGCCAGCAGTTTAAAGGCAGTCCAAGGAGACACTGAAGCTTTCTTT.

In this sample, this clone turned up once. The chain combines TRBV6-5 with TRBJ2-3; 7 positions match TRBD2. The germline V gene encodes CDR1 MNHEY and CDR2 SVGAGI. This CDR3 comprises 13 residues. The junction had 4 bases not matched to a gene; V was cut back by 5 bases and J by 5 bases. The DNA of the CDR3 is TGTGCCAGCAGTCGACTAGCAGTAGATACGCAGTATTTT. Its translation: CASSRLAVDTQYF.

The chain carries TRBV7-8 and TRBJ1-2; D not resolved. This CDR3 spans 15 amino acids. Germline CDR1 SGHVS, CDR2 FQNEAQ. Trimming took 4 bases from V and 1 from J, leaving 13 bases between them. CDR3 amino acids: CASSSGIGSNYGYTF. Here the CDR3 DNA reads TGTGCCAGCAGCTCGGGAATCGGCAGTAACTATGGCTACACCTTC.

The chain uses TRBV27 and TRBJ1-6; 7 nucleotides agree with TRBD1. Unmatched junction bases numbered 14, after V lost 5 bases and J lost 7 bases. The CDR3 has 17 residues. Germline V gene lookup returns CDR1 MNHEY and CDR2 SMNVEV (reference sequence). The DNA for the CDR3 is TGTGCCAGCAGTCCCAACCCGGGACAGTACTACAATTCACCCCTCCACTTT. Translating gives CASSPNPGQYYNSPLHF.

The chain has TRBV24-1 and TRBJ2-7, with D possibly being TRBD1 (5 bases). The length of the CDR3 is 12 residues. V lost 5 bases, J lost 3 bases, and 7 bases lay in between. From germline, CDR1 is KGHDR and CDR2 SFDVKD. The CDR3 sequence: CATSGQNYEQYF. The CDR3, as DNA: TGTGCCACCAGTGGACAGAACTACGAGCAGTACTTC.

The rearrangement joins TRBV10-3 to TRBJ1-5; D gene uncertain. Trimming cost V 6 bases and J 3 bases, with 9 bases left between them. The germline CDR1 and CDR2 sequences are ENHRY and SYGVKD. The CDR3 has 13 amino acids. CDR3 nucleotide sequence: TGTGCCATCAGGGATAGCCTCAATCAGCCCCAGCATTTT. It specifies CAIRDSLNQPQHF.

V gene TRBV19 combines with J gene TRBJ2-1; 15 bases map to TRBD2. Germline V gene lookup returns CDR1 LNHDA and CDR2 SQIVND (reference sequence). V dropped 4 bases and J dropped 7; count of bases not matched to a gene: 5. The CDR3 is 16 amino acids. The CDR3 loop reads CASSKWTSGRGNEQFF. CDR3 in DNA: TGTGCCAGTAGTAAATGGACTAGCGGGAGGGGGAATGAGCAGTTCTTC.